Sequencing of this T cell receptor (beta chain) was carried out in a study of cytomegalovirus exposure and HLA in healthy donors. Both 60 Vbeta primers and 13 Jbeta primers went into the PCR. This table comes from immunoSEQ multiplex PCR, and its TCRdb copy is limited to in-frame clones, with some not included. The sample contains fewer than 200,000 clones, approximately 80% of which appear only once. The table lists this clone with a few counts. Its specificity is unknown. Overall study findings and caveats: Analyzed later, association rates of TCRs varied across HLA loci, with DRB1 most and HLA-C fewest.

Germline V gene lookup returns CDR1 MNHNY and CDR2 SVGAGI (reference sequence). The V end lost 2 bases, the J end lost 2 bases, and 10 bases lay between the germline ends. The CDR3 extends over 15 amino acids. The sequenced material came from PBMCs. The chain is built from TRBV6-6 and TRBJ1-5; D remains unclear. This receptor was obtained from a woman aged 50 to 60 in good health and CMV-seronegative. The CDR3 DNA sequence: TGTGCCAGCAGTTACGATCTCGCGGGCAATCAGCCCCAGCATTTT. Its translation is CASSYDLAGNQPQHF.